Following are 9 T cell receptor beta chains from one sample sequenced in a study of identical twins. MiXCR, run by TCRdb on the 5' RACE reads, gives a single entry per CDR3 protein. The table has approximately 260,000 distinct CDR3 sequences, more than 12% seen once. Sequencing was carried out using memory (CD45RO+) T cells sorted from blood. The source is a woman between 18 and 29 years old in good health.

The V gene is TRBV10-1, the J gene TRBJ2-7; D gene ambiguous. V shed 1 base and J shed 0 bases, with 10 bases lying between them. This CDR3 spans 15 amino acids. Germline V gene lookup returns CDR1 WNHNN and CDR2 SYGVQD (reference sequence). The CDR3 bases are TGCGCCAGCAGTGAGTATCAGGTGATCTCCTACGAGCAGTACTTC. This gives the protein CASSEYQVISYEQYF.

This clonotype has at least ten counts. The chain has TRBV7-9 and TRBJ2-2, with a possible D match to TRBD1 (5 bases). In germline, CDR1 is SEHNR, CDR2 FQNEAQ (reference sequence). Trimming cost V 2 bases and J 4 bases, with 14 bases left between them. This CDR3 comprises 16 residues. The CDR3, as DNA: TGTGCCAGCAGCTTACTACGGGCAGACAGCACCGGGGAGCTGTTTTTT. Amino acids: CASSLLRADSTGELFF.

The rearrangement links TRBV24-1 to TRBJ1-5, with 7 bases fitting TRBD1. The germline V gene encodes CDR1 KGHDR and CDR2 SFDVKD. V dropped 4 bases and J dropped 7; count of bases not matched to a gene: 6. CDR3 length: 14 residues. The CDR3 spells CATSETGPNQPQHF. DNA for the CDR3: TGTGCCACCAGTGAGACAGGGCCCAACCAGCCCCAGCATTTT.

The V gene is TRBV3-1, the J gene TRBJ2-5; perhaps TRBD1 as D (6 bases). The V gene lost 1 base and the J gene lost 5 bases, with 11 bases spanning the gap. The germline CDR1 and CDR2 sequences are LGHDT and YNNKEL (reference sequence). This CDR3 contains 14 residues. In DNA, the CDR3 is TGTGCCAGCAGCCAAGGGGGGCTCAAGGAGACCCAGTACTTC. Protein sequence: CASSQGGLKETQYF.

This clonotype appeared a few times. The rearrangement joins TRBV6-2 or TRBV6-3 to TRBJ1-1; D is undetermined. The V and J ends lost 2 bases and 1 base respectively, with 14 bases between them. Germline CDR1 MNHEY, CDR2 SVGEGT. This CDR3 is 16 amino acids long. CDR3 bases: TGTGCCAGCAGTTACGGCCCGGGGTCGGGGAACACTGAAGCTTTCTTT. Protein sequence: CASSYGPGSGNTEAFF.

The V gene is TRBV19, the J gene TRBJ2-7; perhaps D is TRBD1 or TRBD2 (5 bases each). The CDR3 extends over 15 amino acids. Trimming stripped 1 base from V and 2 bases from J, with 12 bases between. Germline V gives CDR1 LNHDA, CDR2 SQIVND (reference sequence). CDR3 in amino acids: CASSIAPGTTYEQYF. The CDR3 DNA sequence: TGTGCCAGTAGTATAGCCCCAGGGACGACCTACGAGCAGTACTTC.

The table lists this clonotype with a few counts. The chain carries TRBV9 and TRBJ2-3; 10 bases line up with TRBD2. Per germline, CDR1 SGDLS and CDR2 YYNGEE. V lost 2 bases to trimming and J lost 3 bases; unmatched junction nucleotides: 6. The length of the CDR3 is 16 residues. The CDR3: CASSVTAGGSTDTQYF. The CDR3 region has the DNA TGTGCCAGCAGCGTGACAGCGGGGGGGTCTACAGATACGCAGTATTTT.

The table lists this clonotype with a few counts. This chain links TRBV20-1 with TRBJ1-1; no clear D gene. Between the trimmed V and J ends, which lost 7 bases and 5 bases, there was a span of 11 bases. Germline values: CDR1 DFQATT, CDR2 SNEGSKA (reference sequence). CDR3 length: 11 amino acids. CDR3 sequence: CSVVGRTEAFF. CDR3 nucleotides: TGCAGTGTAGTGGGAAGGACTGAAGCTTTCTTT.

The table lists this clonotype with a few counts. The chain has TRBV20-1 and TRBJ2-1, with D possibly TRBD2 on 7 matching bases. The CDR3 loop spans 15 amino acids. Germline assignment: CDR1 DFQATT and CDR2 SNEGSKA (reference sequence). The ends were cut back, 5 bases at V and 10 bases at J, with 24 bases in the middle. The CDR3 DNA sequence: TGCAGTGCTCCCTATGCCCGGGCGGGGGCCCAGGAGCAGTTCTTC. Amino acid sequence: CSAPYARAGAQEQFF.